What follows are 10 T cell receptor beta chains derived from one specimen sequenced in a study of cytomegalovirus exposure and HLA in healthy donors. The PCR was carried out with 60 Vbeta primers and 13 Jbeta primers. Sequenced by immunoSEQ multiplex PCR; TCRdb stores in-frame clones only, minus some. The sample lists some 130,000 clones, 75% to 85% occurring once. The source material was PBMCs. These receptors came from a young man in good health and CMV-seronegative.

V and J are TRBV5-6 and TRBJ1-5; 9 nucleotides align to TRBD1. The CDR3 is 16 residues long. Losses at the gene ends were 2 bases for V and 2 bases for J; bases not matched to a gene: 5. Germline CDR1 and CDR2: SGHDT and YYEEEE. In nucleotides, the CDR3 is TGTGCCAGCAGCTTTAGAGACAGGGGGGGCAATCAGCCCCAGCATTTT. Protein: CASSFRDRGGNQPQHF.

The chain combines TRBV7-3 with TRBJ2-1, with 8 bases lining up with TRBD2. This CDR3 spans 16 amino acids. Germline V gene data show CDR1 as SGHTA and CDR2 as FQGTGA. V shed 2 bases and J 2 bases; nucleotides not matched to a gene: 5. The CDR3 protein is CASSLLGLAAYNEQFF. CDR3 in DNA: TGTGCCAGCAGCTTATTAGGACTAGCAGCCTACAATGAGCAGTTCTTC. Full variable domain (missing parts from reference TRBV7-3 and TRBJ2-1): GAGVSQTPSNKVTEKGKYVELRCDPISGHTALYWYRQSLGQGPEFLIYFQGTGAADDSGLPNDRFFAVRPEGSVSTLKIQRTERGDSAVYLCASSLLGLAAYNEQFFGPGTRLTVL.

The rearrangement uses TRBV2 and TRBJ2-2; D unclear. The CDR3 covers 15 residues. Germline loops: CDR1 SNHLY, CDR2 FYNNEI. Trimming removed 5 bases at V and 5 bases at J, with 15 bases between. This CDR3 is CASSYNSLVTGELFF. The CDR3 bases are TGTGCCAGCAGTTATAACTCGCTAGTGACCGGGGAGCTGTTTTTT. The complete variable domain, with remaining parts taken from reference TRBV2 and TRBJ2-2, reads EPEVTQTPSHQVTQMGQEVILRCVPISNHLYFYWYRQILGQKVEFLVSFYNNEISEKSEIFDDQFSVERPDGSNFTLKIRSTKLEDSAMYFCASSYNSLVTGELFFGEGSRLTVL.

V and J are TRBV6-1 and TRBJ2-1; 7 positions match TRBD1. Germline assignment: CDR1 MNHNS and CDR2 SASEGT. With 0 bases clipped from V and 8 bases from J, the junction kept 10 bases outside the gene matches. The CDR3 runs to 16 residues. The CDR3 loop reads CASSEAYGTERHEQFF. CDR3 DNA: TGTGCCAGCAGTGAAGCTTACGGGACAGAACGGCATGAGCAGTTCTTC.

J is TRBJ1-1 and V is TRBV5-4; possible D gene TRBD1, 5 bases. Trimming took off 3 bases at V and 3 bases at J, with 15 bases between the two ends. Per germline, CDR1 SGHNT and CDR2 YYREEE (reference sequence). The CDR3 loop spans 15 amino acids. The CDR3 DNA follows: TGTGCCAGCAGCTCCCTGGGGGGTACGTACACTGAAGCTTTCTTT. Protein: CASSSLGGTYTEAFF. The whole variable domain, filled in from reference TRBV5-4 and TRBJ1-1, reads ETGVTQSPTHLIKTRGQQVTLRCSSQSGHNTVSWYQQALGQGPQFIFQYYREEENGRGNFPPRFSGLQFPNYSSELNVNALELDDSALYLCASSSLGGTYTEAFFGQGTRLTVV.

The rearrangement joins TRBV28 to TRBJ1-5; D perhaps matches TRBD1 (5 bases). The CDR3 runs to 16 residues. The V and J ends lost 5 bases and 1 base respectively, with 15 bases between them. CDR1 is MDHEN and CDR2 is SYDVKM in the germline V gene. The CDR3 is CASSPLGGGSNQPQHF. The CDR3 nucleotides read TGTGCCAGCAGTCCCTTGGGGGGGGGAAGCAATCAGCCCCAGCATTTT.

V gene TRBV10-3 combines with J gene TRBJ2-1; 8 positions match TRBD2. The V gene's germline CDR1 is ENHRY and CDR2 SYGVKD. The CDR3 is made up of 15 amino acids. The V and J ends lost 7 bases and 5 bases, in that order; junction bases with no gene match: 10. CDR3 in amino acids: CAITPGLAGNNEQFF. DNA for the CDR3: TGTGCCATCACCCCCGGGCTAGCGGGTAACAATGAGCAGTTCTTC.

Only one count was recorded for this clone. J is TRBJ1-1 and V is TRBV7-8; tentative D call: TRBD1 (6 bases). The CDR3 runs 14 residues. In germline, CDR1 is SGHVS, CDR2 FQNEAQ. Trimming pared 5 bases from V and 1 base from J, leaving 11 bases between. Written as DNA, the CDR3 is TGTGCCAGCAGCCCAAGGACAGCGAACACTGAAGCTTTCTTT. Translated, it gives CASSPRTANTEAFF.

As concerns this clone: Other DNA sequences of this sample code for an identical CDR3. The CDR3 DNA reads as TGTGCCAGCAGCTTAGGGAGAATCGGTGAAGCTTTCTTT. Protein: CASSLGRIGEAFF. This chain uses TRBV13 with TRBJ1-1; unclear D gene. V lost 0 bases, J lost 7 bases, and 9 bases lay in between. The CDR3 loop spans 13 amino acids. In germline, CDR1 is PRHDT, CDR2 FYEKMQ (reference sequence).

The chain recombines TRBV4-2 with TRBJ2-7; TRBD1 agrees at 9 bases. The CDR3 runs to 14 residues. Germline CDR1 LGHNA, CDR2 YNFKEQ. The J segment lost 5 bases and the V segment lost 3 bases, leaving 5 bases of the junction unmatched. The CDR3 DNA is TGTGCCAGCAGCCACGGGACAGGGCCCGACGAGCAGTACTTC. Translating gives CASSHGTGPDEQYF.